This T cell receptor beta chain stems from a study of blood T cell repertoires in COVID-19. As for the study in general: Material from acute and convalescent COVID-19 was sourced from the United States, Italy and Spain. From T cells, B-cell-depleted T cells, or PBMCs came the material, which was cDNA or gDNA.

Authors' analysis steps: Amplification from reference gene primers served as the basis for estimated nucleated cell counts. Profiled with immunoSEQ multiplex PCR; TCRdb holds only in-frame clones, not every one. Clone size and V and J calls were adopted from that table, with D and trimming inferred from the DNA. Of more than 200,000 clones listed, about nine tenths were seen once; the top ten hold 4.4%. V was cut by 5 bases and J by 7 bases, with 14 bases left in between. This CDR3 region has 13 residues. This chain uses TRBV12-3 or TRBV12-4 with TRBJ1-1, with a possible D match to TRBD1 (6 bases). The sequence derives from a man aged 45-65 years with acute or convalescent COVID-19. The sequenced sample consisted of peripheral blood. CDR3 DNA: TGTGCCAGCAGTCCCCAGAGGGGGTTTGAAGCTTTCTTT. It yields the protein CASSPQRGFEAFF.